These 2 T cell receptor beta chains originate from one sample sequenced in a study of blood T cell repertoires in COVID-19. Here immunoSEQ multiplex PCR was the method, and the copy in TCRdb shows in-frame clones only, minus some. The sample has about 260,000 clones; about nine tenths are singletons. The specimen was PBMCs or T cells enriched from blood (not recorded which). The origin of the receptors is a woman younger than 45 with acute COVID-19.

This clone has more than one count but fewer than ten. The CDR3 sequence is CAISGGDSDTQYF. The CDR3 coding sequence is TGTGCCATCAGTGGGGGGGATTCAGATACGCAGTATTTT. The gene calls are TRBV10-3 and TRBJ2-3; possible D gene TRBD2, 6 bases. The germline CDR1 and CDR2 sequences are ENHRY and SYGVKD. Trimming stripped 4 bases from V and 4 bases from J, with 9 bases between. The length of the CDR3 is 13 residues.

The chain couples TRBV6-5 to TRBJ2-7; D possibly corresponds to TRBD1 (5 bases). The V end lost 4 bases, the J end lost 1 base, and 11 bases lay between the germline ends. The CDR3 has 14 amino acids. Germline-derived CDR1 and CDR2 are MNHEY and SVGAGI. The CDR3 here is CASSSTVPSYEQYF. The CDR3, as DNA: TGTGCCAGCAGTTCGACAGTCCCTTCCTACGAGCAGTACTTC.